This TCR beta chain originates from a study of OX40 agonist ivuxolimab in advanced cancers. With respect to this clone: No antigen is known for it.

V trimming: 0 bases; J trimming: 10 bases; junction bases outside the gene matches: 2. CDR1 is SGHNT and CDR2 is YYREEE in the germline V gene (reference sequence). This CDR3 is built from 12 residues. Sequenced by immunoSEQ multiplex PCR; TCRdb stores in-frame clones only, minus some. The sample contains around 37,000 clones, approximately 80% of which appear only once. Study-wide points: In the 0.1 to 3.0 mg/kg range, CD4+ and CD8+ blood T cells had expanded clonally by week 6.

The chain couples TRBV5-4 to TRBJ1-1; 8 bases map to TRBD1. The receptor was isolated from an adult with an advanced solid tumor such as melanoma, head and neck, liver or kidney cancer. Sequencing used CD4+ or CD8+ T cells sorted from blood, obtained in a trial of the OX40 agonist ivuxolimab. CDR3 sequence: CASSLATGGAFF. The CDR3 DNA reads as TGTGCCAGCAGCTTGGCAACAGGGGGAGCTTTCTTT.